This T cell receptor beta chain derives from a study of CD4 T cells in relation to SARS-CoV-2 and coronaviruses. On the study more broadly: Controls used an HIV-1 Nef peptide pool or no peptide.

For this clone: Its antigen remains unidentified.

TCRdb keeps only in-frame clones here, not all; method: immunoSEQ multiplex PCR. This sample carries 20,000 to 30,000 clones, more than 60% of them seen once, and the ten largest clones take more than 9%. Germline trimming cut 5 bases from V and 9 bases from J; bases unmatched to any gene: 9. Germline V lookup: CDR1 SGHAT, CDR2 FQNNGV. The CDR3 has 16 residues. The unexposed donors gave CD4+ T cells in about 2011-2019, prior to COVID-19. After ten to eleven days of culture, CD4+ T cells were isolated. Unexposed-donor CD4+ T cells were probed with SARS-CoV-2 S/N and four cold-coronavirus spikes, cells permitting.

V usage is TRBV11-2 and J usage is TRBJ2-1, with 14 positions matching TRBD2. Sequencing was performed on CD4+ T cells from PBMCs, cultured in vitro. This receptor was taken from a human donor in good health. The CDR3 protein is CASSNSGTSGSFEQFF. In nucleotides, the CDR3 is TGTGCCAGCAGCAATTCCGGGACTAGCGGGAGCTTTGAGCAGTTCTTC.